These T cell receptor beta chains were read from a single sample in a study of blood T cell repertoires in COVID-19. The method was immunoSEQ multiplex PCR; TCRdb's version includes in-frame clones alone and lacks a portion of them. The sample holds some 400,000 clones; 80% to 90% are singletons and the top ten take 0.95% to 1.3%. Source material: PBMCs or T cells enriched from blood (not recorded which). The receptors derive from a man aged 30 to 39 who had recovered from COVID-19. Each CDR3 is given with its conserved first and last residue. Each record gives: J gene, V gene, CDR3 protein.

>TRBJ2-1|TRBV20-1
CSAGSNEQFF
>TRBJ1-1|TRBV15
CATSRDPRGTGFTEAFF
>TRBJ2-1|TRBV4-2
CASSQDSSGVYNEQFF
>TRBJ2-7|TRBV25-1
CASSEPGSGRPEQYF
>TRBJ2-3|TRBV11-3
CASSLYPGGTDTQYF
>TRBJ2-2|TRBV7-6
CASSFTGLLAPNTGELFF
>TRBJ2-7|TRBV7-8
CASSPGTSGYFYEQYF
>TRBJ2-7|TRBV5-6
CASSLVLAEAYEQYF
>TRBJ1-2|TRBV10-2
CASSETGAYGYTF
>TRBJ2-3|TRBV3-1/TRBV3-2
CASSPRREGRGADTQYF
>TRBJ1-1|TRBV9
CASSVVARGTEAFF
>TRBJ2-1|TRBV28
CASSTGLAGGLKQFF
>TRBJ2-6|TRBV28
CASSSPGDFITSGANVLTF
>TRBJ2-1|TRBV12-5
CASALGGLSYNEQFF
>TRBJ2-7|TRBV10-3
CAIQEAGTLYEQYF
>TRBJ1-1|TRBV18
CASSITRTGFMNTEAFF
>TRBJ2-4|TRBV11-2
CASSLVSGKNIQYF
>TRBJ2-3|TRBV28
CASSTQGRSGKTDTQYF
>TRBJ1-2|TRBV9
CASSQLQGADGYTF
>TRBJ2-1|TRBV5-1
CATHLGGGGQSEQFF
>TRBJ1-2|TRBV2
CASSVTVAGYTF
>TRBJ2-1|TRBV29-1
CSVPASGSVNEQFF
>TRBJ2-1|TRBV7-9
CASHIAGGYNEQFF
>TRBJ1-6|TRBV30
CAWRGQVASPLHF
>TRBJ1-6|TRBV18
CASSPNIRENSPLHF
>TRBJ2-5|TRBV7-6
CASSFGLNNIQETQYF
>TRBJ2-3|TRBV9
CASSSGTSSYLGTDTQYF
>TRBJ1-1|TRBV10-3
CAISESGQVNTEAFF
>TRBJ2-7|TRBV19
CASSTGRGQAEQYF
>TRBJ2-2|TRBV7-3
CASSLRAAGVTGELFF
>TRBJ2-2|TRBV6-5
CASRPQGVWTGELFF
>TRBJ2-7|TRBV2
CASSEVRGRAYEQYF
>TRBJ2-3|TRBV5-1
CASSTDSASTDTQYF
>TRBJ2-5|TRBV3-1/TRBV3-2
CASGQGSQETQYF
>TRBJ2-3|TRBV4-1
CASSQVYGGADTQYF
>TRBJ2-7|TRBV9
CASSSGLSSYEQYF
>TRBJ2-2|TRBV2
CASSGQALNTGELFF
>TRBJ1-5|TRBV4-1
CASSQERGGRGSQPQHF
>TRBJ2-5|TRBV18
CASSPTGAEETQYF
>TRBJ1-4|TRBV18
CASSPRFSNEKLFF
>TRBJ2-7|TRBV5-4
CASSSSGSNEQYF
>TRBJ1-1|TRBV4-1
CASSQAGAEVNTEAFF
>TRBJ1-1|TRBV19
CASNAGLNTEAFF
>TRBJ1-2|TRBV5-1
CASSSGGYGYTF
>TRBJ2-7|TRBV28
CASSLQGNYEQYF
>TRBJ2-2|TRBV19
CASSETGTGELFF
>TRBJ2-1|TRBV27
CASRAGGSYNEQFF
>TRBJ2-7|TRBV2
CASRALGGTEQYF
>TRBJ1-5|TRBV4-1
CASSPNPGLALLAQHF
>TRBJ2-5|TRBV30
CAWIPRWGLAGEGETQYF
>TRBJ1-4|TRBV28
CASGMPQGAGEKLFF
>TRBJ2-7|TRBV29-1
CSVARLAGTYEQYF
>TRBJ1-1|TRBV4-1
CASSKIKNGSEAFF
>TRBJ2-2|TRBV7-9
CASSVMTGLNTGELFF
>TRBJ2-7|TRBV28
CASSLPAGSRYEQYF